This T cell receptor (beta chain) was documented in a study of PD-1 blockade in classical Hodgkin lymphoma. Overall study findings and caveats: TCR diversity rose significantly by C4D1 in CD4+ but not CD8+ cells. Nivolumab starters within 1 year of ASCT were excluded.

The CDR3 loop spans 16 amino acids. The germline V and J ends were trimmed by 2 bases and 0 bases, with 11 bases remaining between them. Germline values: CDR1 MNHNY, CDR2 SVGAGI (reference sequence). Remarks on this clone: Its antigen is currently unknown.

The sample's time point: cycle 4 day 1 (C4D1), after 6 weeks of nivolumab. Each of the patients experienced relapse following autologous stem cell transplantation, and their brentuximab vedotin exposure differed. Clones were sequenced by immunoSEQ multiplex PCR, and TCRdb holds only the in-frame ones, with some missing. The sample has about 19,000 clones; 76% are singletons. The TCR comes from a human donor with classical Hodgkin lymphoma. V and J are TRBV6-6 and TRBJ1-5; D is undetermined. The sequenced sample was peripheral blood mononuclear cells (PBMCs), obtained before the fourth cycle of nivolumab. CDR3 loop: CASSYGQLHSNQPQHF. CDR3 nucleotide sequence: TGTGCCAGCAGTTACGGGCAGCTTCATAGCAATCAGCCCCAGCATTTT.